The present entry profiles one T cell receptor beta chain with its context. Its cognate antigen has yet to be identified. Per-base quality was not reported, and no clone a single base away is much larger than it. These data are taken from a study of blood T cell repertoires in COVID-19 (dated by TCRdb to the early 2020s). The study in broad terms: The collaborator samples originated in the United States, Italy and Spain and spanned the acute and convalescent phases of COVID-19. HLA class I and class II types, where available, came from metadata supplied by the sample provider rather than from assay-based typing. The repertoires were released in a freely available public database meant as a resource for research on the immune response to SARS-CoV-2. A de-identified subject ID, COVID-19 status, age in years and sex were almost always included in the sample metadata. The samples were drawn from the first 160 participants of the ongoing ImmuneRACE study and from more than 1,000 subjects provided by 6 global collaborators. The material from the prospective study consisted of cDNA or gDNA derived from T cells, B-cell-depleted T cells, or PBMCs. Subjects who had been exposed to COVID-19, were actively infected with it, or had recovered from it provided the deeply sampled blood TCRbeta repertoires that made up the dataset. Overall study results and their limits: How much clinical and demographic metadata was included differed by source and by participant, and the metadata was provided uncurated.

TCRbeta CDR3 regions were amplified from genomic DNA by means of the immunoSEQ Assay, a bias-controlled multiplex PCR. In the paper's pipeline: Within the assay, amplification of reference gene primers was used to estimate how many nucleated cells each sample contained. To quantify the absolute abundance of each unique TCRbeta CDR3 rearrangement, sequence reads were collapsed and filtered. Productive Simpson clonality was computed per sample as the square root of Simpson's diversity index over productive rearrangements. TCRdb mirrors the immuneACCESS table, restricted to in-frame sequences. Some clones are absent from its copies; in checked studies, under half trace to an unresolved V gene, and the reason for the others is unknown. V and J calls and clone size are as listed in that table; D and trimming were resolved from the DNA. The sample table contains tens of thousands of clones; only one count was recorded for 88% of them. The ten largest clones take up around 8% of the sample.

Each collaborating institution followed its own protocols to collect whole blood in K2EDTA tubes. For TCRbeta analysis, collaborators shipped samples as frozen whole blood, isolated PBMCs, or DNA extracted from either of those sample types. CDR1 and CDR2, looked up from the germline V gene, are MNHEY and SVGAGI. The CDR3 runs 14 amino acids, cysteine and phenylalanine included. The CDR3 DNA has 42 bases and is translated from base 1. For this chain, trimming is 2 bases at the V end and 6 bases at the J end, and the number of junction bases without a gene match is 2. Sequenced input: peripheral blood. The receptor was derived from a man between 50 and 59 years old with acute or convalescent COVID-19. The V and J segments used are TRBV6-5 and TRBJ2-4; 9 junctional bases match TRBD1. CDR3 loop: CASSYRDRANIQYF. The bases are TGTGCCAGCAGTTACCGGGACAGGGCAAACATTCAGTACTTC.